These 24 T cell receptor beta chains came from one sample sequenced in a study of blood T cell repertoires in COVID-19. The data were produced by immunoSEQ multiplex PCR, yet TCRdb's version contains in-frame clones alone and is incomplete. The table records around 170,000 clones, approximately 80% of them present only once. Specimen: PBMCs or T cells enriched from blood (not recorded which). The receptors originated from a man aged 55 to 70 who had been exposed to COVID-19.

The chain recombines TRBV19 with TRBJ1-3, with D unresolved. The CDR3 contains 15 residues. V lost 6 bases and J lost 0, with 12 bases in between. The germline CDR1 and CDR2 sequences are LNHDA and SQIVND (reference sequence). The DNA of the CDR3 is TGTGCCAGTAGCATCGGTGGGAGCTCTGGAAACACCATATATTTT. Its translation: CASSIGGSSGNTIYF.

This rearrangement joins TRBV29-1 to TRBJ2-7; unclear D gene. The ends were cut back, 4 bases at V and 2 bases at J, with 9 bases in the middle. The V gene's germline CDR1 is SQVTM and CDR2 ANQGSEA. CDR3 length: 12 amino acids. The CDR3 bases are TGCAGCGTTGCCAGCGCGACCTACGAGCAGTACTTC. This codes for CSVASATYEQYF.

This sequence joins TRBV7-9 and TRBJ2-3, with D perhaps TRBD2 (6 bases). V lost 4 bases to trimming and J lost 4 bases, with 15 bases between them. This CDR3 is 15 amino acids long. Germline V gene sequence: CDR1 SEHNR, CDR2 FQNEAQ (reference sequence). CDR3 bases: TGTGCCAGCAGCTCCAGACTAGAGGCCTCAGATACGCAGTATTTT. The encoded protein is CASSSRLEASDTQYF.

CDR3 region: CSASRGGSTDTQYF. CDR3 DNA: TGCAGTGCTAGTCGGGGAGGGAGCACAGATACGCAGTATTTT. The chain links TRBV20-1 to TRBJ2-3; 7 bases fit TRBD2. Germline V gene lookup returns CDR1 DFQATT and CDR2 SNEGSKA (reference sequence). V dropped 3 bases and J dropped 0; count of bases not matched to a gene: 3. The CDR3 runs 14 residues.

The rearrangement links TRBV7-9 to TRBJ1-6, with D maybe TRBD1 (5 bases). Germline-derived CDR1 and CDR2 are SEHNR and FQNEAQ (reference sequence). Trimming stripped 0 bases from V and 10 bases from J, with 7 bases between. CDR3 length equals 13 residues. CDR3 in amino acids: CASSLAGLSPLHF. The DNA of the CDR3 is TGTGCCAGCAGCTTAGCGGGGCTCTCACCCCTCCACTTT.

This clone was picked up one time. The chain couples TRBV7-2 to TRBJ1-6; D is perhaps TRBD1 (6 bases). Germline V gives CDR1 SGHTA, CDR2 FQGNSA. The CDR3 loop spans 15 amino acids. The V and J ends lost 1 base and 9 bases respectively, with 13 bases between them. The CDR3 bases are TGTGCCAGCAGCTTAGAGAACAGGGTGGGTTCACCCCTCCACTTT. This sequence encodes CASSLENRVGSPLHF.

The genes are TRBV7-3 and TRBJ1-1, with 8 bases lining up with TRBD1. Germline loops: CDR1 SGHTA, CDR2 FQGTGA. The CDR3 is 13 amino acids. V was pared by 4 bases and J by 5 bases, with 3 bases of the junction left unmatched. CDR3 sequence: CASSSGGRTEAFF. The CDR3 coding sequence is TGTGCCAGCAGCTCAGGGGGCAGGACTGAAGCTTTCTTT.

This clone was recorded a few times. The V and J genes are TRBV5-4 and TRBJ1-2, with D unresolved. V was trimmed by 4 bases and J by 8 bases, leaving 12 bases between them. Germline CDR1 is SGHNT and CDR2 is YYREEE (reference sequence). The CDR3 runs 12 residues. The CDR3 loop reads CASSPGFWGYTF. CDR3 DNA sequence: TGTGCCAGCAGCCCCGGGTTCTGGGGCTACACCTTC.

The chain recombines TRBV7-8 with TRBJ2-7, with 11 bases that match TRBD2. Germline CDR1 SGHVS, CDR2 FQNEAQ. The V segment lost 3 bases and the J segment 6 bases; nucleotides outside the gene matches: 4. CDR3 length equals 14 residues. This CDR3 is CASSFTSGRGEQYF. The CDR3 bases are TGTGCCAGCAGCTTCACTAGCGGGAGAGGCGAGCAGTACTTC.

CDR3 residues: CASSEGQRYTEAFF. DNA of the CDR3: TGTGCCAGCAGTGAGGGACAGCGATACACTGAAGCTTTCTTT. The chain recombines TRBV6-1 with TRBJ1-1, with TRBD1 matching over 7 bases. CDR3 size: 14 residues. The V and J ends lost 3 bases and 3 bases, in that order; junction bases with no gene match: 4. The germline V gene encodes CDR1 MNHNS and CDR2 SASEGT.

This chain connects TRBV19 to TRBJ2-1; 9 bases agree with TRBD2. The CDR3 extends over 12 amino acids. Germline lookup yields CDR1 LNHDA and CDR2 SQIVND (reference sequence). With 5 bases clipped from V and 10 bases from J, the junction kept 3 bases outside the gene matches. The CDR3 DNA reads as TGTGCCAGTAGTTTCCTAGCGGGAGAGCAGTTCTTC. This translates into CASSFLAGEQFF.

This clone appeared once. The V call is TRBV13, the J call TRBJ2-2; 7 bases line up with TRBD1. Germline V CDR1 and CDR2: PRHDT, FYEKMQ (reference sequence). J was trimmed by 3 bases and V by 2 bases; bases with no gene match: 6. This CDR3 is built from 16 residues. Written as DNA, the CDR3 is TGTGCCAGCAGCTTAAGGGGGCGCGTGGACACCGGGGAGCTGTTTTTT. Amino acids: CASSLRGRVDTGELFF. Based on the CDR3 plus reference TRBV13 and TRBJ2-2, the full variable domain is AAGVIQSPRHLIKEKRETATLKCYPIPRHDTVYWYQQGPGQDPQFLISFYEKMQSDKGSIPDRFSAQQFSDYHSELNMSSLELGDSALYFCASSLRGRVDTGELFFGEGSRLTVL.

The CDR3 is CATSDSWEDEQYF. In nucleotides, the CDR3 is TGTGCCACCAGTGATTCATGGGAGGACGAGCAGTACTTC. The chain carries TRBV24-1 and TRBJ2-7; D possibly corresponds to TRBD2 (6 bases). This CDR3 has 13 amino acids. Germline V gene data show CDR1 as KGHDR and CDR2 as SFDVKD. Trimming took 2 bases from V and 5 from J, leaving 9 bases between them.

The chain employs TRBV27 and TRBJ2-1, with 10 bases that match TRBD1. The CDR3 loop spans 16 amino acids. From germline, CDR1 is MNHEY and CDR2 SMNVEV (reference sequence). With V trimmed by 7 bases and J by 8 bases, 14 bases remained unmatched. CDR3 amino acids: CASTSYDRGRPDEQFF. CDR3 in DNA: TGTGCCAGCACCTCTTACGACAGGGGGCGCCCCGATGAGCAGTTCTTC.

The V gene is TRBV7-9, the J gene TRBJ1-5; 7 bases line up with TRBD1. The CDR3 spans 16 residues. The ends lost 5 bases at V and 6 bases at J; junction bases unmatched: 13. Germline-derived CDR1 and CDR2 are SEHNR and FQNEAQ (reference sequence). CDR3 sequence: CASSDDTGALGQPQHF. CDR3 DNA sequence: TGTGCCAGCAGCGATGATACAGGGGCCCTCGGTCAGCCCCAGCATTTT.

The chain recombines TRBV27 with TRBJ1-4; D is unclear. Germline assignment: CDR1 MNHEY and CDR2 SMNVEV (reference sequence). The CDR3 contains 15 residues. V lost 5 bases to trimming and J lost 8 bases, with 18 bases between them. The CDR3: CASSPAGRRNEKLFF. The CDR3 DNA reads TGTGCCAGCAGTCCCGCCGGCCGCAGGAACGAAAAACTGTTTTTT.

Points on this clone: The junction departs from the called germline gene at one end, perhaps through a read error. The chain employs TRBV24-1 and TRBJ2-1; possible D gene TRBD2, 6 bases. Germline CDR1 reads KGHDR; CDR2 reads SFDVKD. This CDR3 is built from 13 residues. The CDR3 DNA is TGTGCCACCGCGATAGCGGACTACAGTGAGCAGTTCTTC. Its protein is CATAIADYSEQFF.

This chain connects TRBV19 to TRBJ2-3, with 8 bases fitting TRBD1. The V gene end was trimmed by 4 bases and the J gene end by 3 bases; junction bases not matched to a gene: 9. The CDR3 has 16 amino acids. Germline V gene data show CDR1 as LNHDA and CDR2 as SQIVND (reference sequence). CDR3 sequence: CASSSGRTGWTDTQYF. The CDR3 DNA is TGTGCCAGTAGTAGTGGTCGGACAGGGTGGACAGATACGCAGTATTTT. Drawing the rest from reference TRBV19 and TRBJ2-3, the complete variable domain is DGGITQSPKYLFRKEGQNVTLSCEQNLNHDAMYWYRQDPGQGLRLIYYSQIVNDFQKGDIAEGYSVSREKKESFPLTVTSAQKNPTAFYLCASSSGRTGWTDTQYFGPGTRLTVL.

This clone is termed medium-sized. The chain couples TRBV6-6 to TRBJ1-1; D gene ambiguous. Trimming shortened V by 5 bases and J by 0 bases, and 16 bases separated the two germline ends. Germline loops: CDR1 MNHNY, CDR2 SVGAGI (reference sequence). The CDR3 sequence is 16 residues long. Here the CDR3 DNA reads TGTGCCAGCAGTCGAGCCACTAGACTACTGAACACTGAAGCTTTCTTT. Residues: CASSRATRLLNTEAFF.

The chain is built from TRBV28 and TRBJ1-5; TRBD1 matches 7 bases. Germline V gene lookup returns CDR1 MDHEN and CDR2 SYDVKM. V shed 5 bases and J 4 bases; nucleotides not matched to a gene: 5. The CDR3 is 14 amino acids. As DNA, the CDR3 is TGTGCCAGCAGTCTGGGACAGCCAAATCAGCCCCAGCATTTT. It is translated as CASSLGQPNQPQHF.

This chain links TRBV30 with TRBJ1-6; 7 bases agree with TRBD1. Germline V gives CDR1 GTSNPN, CDR2 SVGIG (reference sequence). CDR3 size: 14 residues. V lost 4 bases, J lost 1 base, and 1 base stayed unmatched. CDR3 sequence reads: CAWMTGSYNSPLHF. The CDR3 DNA reads as TGTGCCTGGATGACAGGGTCCTATAATTCACCCCTCCACTTT.

This chain uses TRBV5-1 with TRBJ1-4, with unresolved D. The germline V gene encodes CDR1 SGHRS and CDR2 YFSETQ. There are 13 residues in the CDR3. V lost 2 bases to trimming and J lost 5 bases, with 7 bases between them. The CDR3 loop is CASSLRQNEKLFF. The CDR3 nucleotides read TGCGCCAGCAGCTTACGACAAAATGAAAAACTGTTTTTT.

This chain uses TRBV10-3 with TRBJ1-2, with a possible D match to TRBD1 (5 bases). This CDR3 comprises 13 residues. Germline V CDR1 and CDR2: ENHRY, SYGVKD. Trimming took off 3 bases at V and 6 bases at J, with 11 bases between the two ends. CDR3 sequence (DNA): TGTGCCATCAGTGAACAGGTATTCAATGGCTACACCTTC. Translating gives CAISEQVFNGYTF.

V usage is TRBV6-5 and J usage is TRBJ2-5, with D uncertain. The germline CDR1 and CDR2 sequences are MNHEY and SVGAGI. This CDR3 comprises 11 residues. The V and J ends lost 8 bases and 4 bases respectively, with 8 bases between them. CDR3 DNA sequence: TGTGCCAGCGGGCAAACAGAGACCCAGTACTTC. Amino acid sequence: CASGQTETQYF.